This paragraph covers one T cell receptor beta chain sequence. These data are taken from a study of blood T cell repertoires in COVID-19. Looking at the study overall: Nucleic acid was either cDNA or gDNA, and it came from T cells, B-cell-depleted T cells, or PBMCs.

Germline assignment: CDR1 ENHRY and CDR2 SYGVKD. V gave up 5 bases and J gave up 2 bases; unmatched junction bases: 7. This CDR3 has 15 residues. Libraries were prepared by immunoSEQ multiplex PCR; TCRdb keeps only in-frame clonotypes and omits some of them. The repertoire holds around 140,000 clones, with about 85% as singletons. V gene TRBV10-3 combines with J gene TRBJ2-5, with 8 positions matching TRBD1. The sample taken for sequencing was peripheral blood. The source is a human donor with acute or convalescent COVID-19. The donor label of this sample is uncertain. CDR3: CAISPGTGEQETQYF. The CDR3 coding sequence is TGTGCCATCAGTCCCGGGACAGGCGAACAAGAGACCCAGTACTTC.